This record concerns one T cell receptor beta chain sequence. What it binds is not known. These data are taken from a study of T cells expressing NK-cell markers. Turning to the study itself: The TCR beta repertoires originated in sorted CD3+CD56+NKG2C+, CD3+CD56+NKG2C- and CD3+CD56-NKG2C+ T cells. Seven of the eight sequenced donors were HCMV-seropositive; one was seronegative. Study-level findings and limits: Expanded NKG2C+ T cell clones were not confirmed as HCMV-specific. The same clonotypes also predominated in the CD3+CD56-NKG2C+ fraction of several donors.

TCRdb re-called the 5' RACE reads; every CDR3 protein appears as one record, without DNA. The listing records a few hundred thousand distinct CDR3 sequences. The CDR3 sequence is 13 residues long. Germline V gives CDR1 MDHEN, CDR2 SYDVKM. The chain is built from TRBV28 and TRBJ2-4; TCRdb picks TRBD1, but there is no DNA to check that call. The source is a man aged 18 to 69 in good health. The sample taken for sequencing was blood T cells: a sorted CD56 or NKG2C T cell subset, CD4+ or CD8+ T cells, or bulk PBMC T cells (not recorded which). The CDR3 reads CAITPGPTNIQYF.